This TCR beta chain was captured by sequencing in a study of T cell repertoires in cytomegalovirus infection (dated by TCRdb to the late 2010s). With respect to the entire study: The HLA type of each donor mattered for the analysis, because public TCR beta signatures pointed to carriage of CMV infection along with the matching HLA type.

Sequencing relied on an Illumina HiSeq 1500. TCRdb reran the public reads through fastp at Q25 and MiXCR, keeping productive beta chains. Rows are unified per CDR3 protein, each entry keeping the most common DNA and genes. The sample table holds 130,000 or so distinct CDR3 sequences, of which under 8.5% were seen once. Roughly 18% of the sample is held by the ten biggest clonotypes. Broad study findings and their caveats: The ex vivo response was dominated by HLA-C-restricted CMV-specific TCR beta clonotypes, and the single most frequent clonotype in two of eight donors was supplied by these HLA-C-restricted clonotypes. In both this cohort and an independent roughly 400-donor cohort, the cumulative frequency of public TCR beta family members distinguished carriers of CMV infection plus the relevant HLA type.

This clonotype appeared many times. Its antigen target is currently unknown. No much larger clone exists at a distance of one base, and base qualities are not known. Looking up the germline V gene yields CDR1 SNHLY and CDR2 FYNNEI. V is clipped by 2 bases and J by 3 bases, and the sequence between their germline boundaries is 10 bases long. The CDR3 covers 15 residues, taking in both the cysteine and the phenylalanine. Left in the record is the CDR3 DNA by itself, 45 bases read in frame from the first base. The specimen sequenced was PBMCs. In this chain, TRBV2 is recombined with TRBJ1-4; confidence is insufficient to name the D gene. The TCR comes from a human donor in good health (CMV status not recorded). Some clones in this sample may be carry-over from other donors' samples. The CDR3 in this case is CASSERTAANEKLFF. Here is the DNA: TGTGCCAGCAGTGAAAGAACGGCGGCTAATGAAAAACTGTTTTTT.